Listed below are T cell receptor beta chains from one sample, sequenced in a study of blood T cell repertoires in COVID-19. Here immunoSEQ multiplex PCR was the method, and the copy in TCRdb shows in-frame clones only, minus some. The table shows approximately 490,000 clones, with roughly nine tenths occurring only once. The source material was PBMCs or T cells enriched from blood (not recorded which). These receptors were obtained from a woman aged 60 to 75 who had recovered from COVID-19. Each CDR3 is given with its conserved first and last residue. A D gene is named only where the DNA matches it firmly. A clone size is listed for some rows: how often the clone was seen (once, few, many), or a class if it is expanded.

>.|TRBJ1-1|TRBV3-1/TRBV3-2|.
TGTGCCAGCAGCCAAGGAGTCGGGAACACTGAAGCTTTCTTT
CASSQGVGNTEAFF
>.|TRBJ2-7|TRBV7-9|.
TGTGCCAGCAGCTTAACGAGTTCAGGGTTGGGCTCCTACGAGCAGTACTTC
CASSLTSSGLGSYEQYF
>.|TRBJ1-5|TRBV12-3/TRBV12-4|.
TGTGCCAGCAGCCCATCATATGGAGACCCCCAGCATTTT
CASSPSYGDPQHF
>.|TRBJ2-5|TRBV15|.
TGTGCCACCAGCAGAGTGGCGGGCTCAATCCAAGAGACCCAGTACTTC
CATSRVAGSIQETQYF
>TRBD1|TRBJ1-5|TRBV30|.
TGTGCCTGGCGACAGGGGAGTCAGCCCCAGCATTTT
CAWRQGSQPQHF
>TRBD1|TRBJ1-4|TRBV7-2|.
TGTGCCAGCAGCCCGGGACAGGGAAACGAAAAACTGTTTTTT
CASSPGQGNEKLFF
>.|TRBJ2-5|TRBV10-3|.
TGTGCCATCAGTGGGACAGCCCGAGAGACCCAGTACTTC
CAISGTARETQYF
>.|TRBJ1-2|TRBV29-1|.
TGCAGCGTTGAACGGGGCTATGGCTACACCTTC
CSVERGYGYTF
>.|TRBJ2-6|TRBV5-5|.
TGTGCCAGCAGCAAACAGGGTGGTGGGGCCAACGTCCTGACTTTC
CASSKQGGGANVLTF
>TRBD1|TRBJ1-4|TRBV5-5|.
TGTGCCAGCAGCTTGGCCGGGACAGGGGCTGAAAAACTGTTTTTT
CASSLAGTGAEKLFF
>TRBD1|TRBJ1-1|TRBV6-5|.
TGTGCCAGCAGTCTACAGGGGGCGTCGGTCACTGAAGCTTTCTTT
CASSLQGASVTEAFF
>.|TRBJ2-7|TRBV9|.
TGTGCCAGCAGTGATGACAGGTCCTACGAGCAGTACTTC
CASSDDRSYEQYF
>.|TRBJ1-4|TRBV5-1|once
TGCGCCAGCAGCCTAACAGGGACTAATGAAAAACTGTTTTTT
CASSLTGTNEKLFF
>.|TRBJ2-2|TRBV3-1/TRBV3-2|.
TGTGCCAGCAGCCGCGGTTGGAACACCGGGGAGCTGTTTTTT
CASSRGWNTGELFF
>.|TRBJ2-7|TRBV15|.
TGTGCCACCAGCCTTCAGGACGGGGCCTACGAGCAGTACTTC
CATSLQDGAYEQYF
>.|TRBJ1-3|TRBV25-1|.
TGTGCCAGCAGTGAAGGAGTCTCTCTGGGAAACACCATATATTTT
CASSEGVSLGNTIYF
>.|TRBJ2-6|TRBV7-8|.
TGTGCCAGCAGCCGAGGGGGGGAAGTGGCCAACGTCCTGACTTTC
CASSRGGEVANVLTF
>TRBD2|TRBJ2-2|TRBV9|.
TGTGCCAGCAGCGTAGCCGATAGCGGGGTTCCCGGGGAGCTGTTTTTT
CASSVADSGVPGELFF
>.|TRBJ1-2|TRBV2|.
TGTGCCAGCACTCCAGGGGTCAGCTCGGACTATGGCTACACCTTC
CASTPGVSSDYGYTF
>TRBD1|TRBJ2-6|TRBV29-1|once
TGCAGCGTCCGGACAGGGGGCTCTGGGGCCAACGTCCTGACTTTC
CSVRTGGSGANVLTF
>.|TRBJ2-3|TRBV24-1|once
TGTGCCACCAGTGCCCTACCGGCAGATACGCAGTATTTT
CATSALPADTQYF
>.|TRBJ1-3|TRBV3-1/TRBV3-2|.
TGTGCCAGCAGCCAAGCAGGCTCTGGAAACACCATATATTTT
CASSQAGSGNTIYF
>.|TRBJ1-2|TRBV7-8|.
TGTGCCAGCAGCTCAATCTCACTCCTCTATGGCTACACCTTC
CASSSISLLYGYTF
>.|TRBJ2-5|TRBV19|.
TGTGCCAGTAGTAGTGGACTCCAAGAGACCCAGTACTTC
CASSSGLQETQYF
>.|TRBJ2-2|TRBV5-1|.
TGCGCCAGCAGCGTAAACCTAGCTTCCGGGGAGCTGTTTTTT
CASSVNLASGELFF
>.|TRBJ1-6|TRBV2|once
TGTGCCAGCAGGTCGGCAGCAGGGCTCTTCTCACCCCTCCACTTT
CASRSAAGLFSPLHF
>.|TRBJ1-2|TRBV28|once
TGTGCCAGCACCGACCTTGAAAGGGGCTATGGCTACACCTTC
CASTDLERGYGYTF
>TRBD1|TRBJ2-5|TRBV3-1/TRBV3-2|.
TGTGCCAGCAGCCTACAGGGGGCTTGGGAGACCCAGTACTTC
CASSLQGAWETQYF
>.|TRBJ2-2|TRBV18|.
TGTGCCAGCTCACCCCTCATCTTAGTTCGGGCGAACACCGGGGAGCTGTTTTTT
CASSPLILVRANTGELFF
>.|TRBJ2-3|TRBV6-1|.
TGTGCCAGCAGTGAAGACTGGCGGTTTACAGATACGCAGTATTTT
CASSEDWRFTDTQYF
>TRBD1|TRBJ1-1|TRBV7-6|.
TGTGCCAGCAGCACCCGACAGGGAACTGAAGCTTTCTTT
CASSTRQGTEAFF
>TRBD1|TRBJ2-7|TRBV6-5|.
TGTGCCAGCAGCCAAAGGACAGGTTCGAATACCGAGCAGTACTTC
CASSQRTGSNTEQYF
>.|TRBJ1-6|TRBV27|.
TGTGCCAGCAGTTTTATGAATTCACCCCTCCACTTT
CASSFMNSPLHF
>.|TRBJ1-5|TRBV5-1|.
TGCGCCAGCAGCTTTGCCCCTAGGGGTAGCAATCAGCCCCAGCATTTT
CASSFAPRGSNQPQHF
>TRBD1|TRBJ2-2|TRBV5-1|.
TGCGCCAGCAGCACCGGGACAGGGATGAACACCGGGGAGCTGTTTTTT
CASSTGTGMNTGELFF
>TRBD2|TRBJ2-3|TRBV29-1|.
TGCAGCGTCGAAGGGGGCGGGGGGGCAGATACGCAGTATTTT
CSVEGGGGADTQYF